This TCR beta chain was documented in a study of OX40 agonist ivuxolimab in advanced cancers. With regard to the full study: The costimulatory receptor OX40 (CD134) was targeted by ivuxolimab, a fully human IgG2 agonistic monoclonal antibody. Intravenous ivuxolimab was administered to patients every 2 weeks at six dose levels: 0.01, 0.1, 0.3, 1.5, 3 and 10 mg/kg. Among the roughly 50 dose-escalation patients, about 20 had hepatocellular carcinoma, approximately 15 melanoma, 9 renal cell carcinoma and 9 head and neck cancer. A male proportion of around 83% and a mean age of approximately 58 years, ranging from about 23 to 90, were recorded for the dose-escalation cohort. Prior anti-PD-1, anti-PD-L1 or anti-CTLA-4 therapy was permitted, and about 40% of dose-escalation patients had received checkpoint inhibitors. Three dose-escalation patients achieved partial responses, one with hepatocellular carcinoma and two with cutaneous melanoma. Peripheral TCRbeta sequencing was intended to test whether TCR sequence diversity was altered and clonal T-cell expansion was caused by ivuxolimab. The paper reports the monotherapy dose-escalation portion (N of about 50 patients) of the phase I ivuxolimab trial. What the work shows at the level of the full study, not this receptor alone: After ivuxolimab, more expanded clones were found on average in CD8+ T cells than in CD4+ T cells. The antigen specificity of the peripheral T cells that underwent clonal expansion was not determined. At doses of 0.1 to 3.0 mg/kg, clonal expansion of both CD4+ and CD8+ blood T cells was observed from baseline to week 6. Partial responders in the 0.1-3.0 mg/kg groups had among the lowest normalized peripheral clonal expansion, especially among CD8+ T cells. Low levels of normalized T-cell clonal expansion were also seen in some patients who did not respond.

Patients with autoimmune disease history or receiving systemic immunosuppression were excluded from the trial. Peripheral blood for TCR sequencing was drawn from every dose cohort at baseline, at cycle 4 day 1 and at cycle 7 day 1. The samples were drawn from a first-in-human, open-label, multicenter phase I dose-escalation trial of ivuxolimab. Adults with locally advanced or metastatic melanoma, renal cell carcinoma, hepatocellular carcinoma or head and neck squamous cell carcinoma were enrolled in the trial. Before TCR sequencing, CD4+ T cells and CD8+ T cells from peripheral blood were sorted into separate populations. About this clone itself: It lacks a known antigen. No much larger clone is present one base from it, and per-base qualities are unavailable.

Its CDR3 holds 14 amino acids, cysteine through phenylalanine. Just the 42-base CDR3 DNA is kept, in frame starting at base 1. Via the germline V gene, CDR1 is SGDLS and CDR2 YYNGEE. V ends up 3 bases short and J 0 bases short, with an unmatched junction base count of 2. For sequencing of the TCRbeta CDR3 region, genomic DNA was extracted from the sorted cells. TCRbeta CDR3 regions were sequenced using the immunoSEQ Assay. TCRdb obtained this table from immuneACCESS and retained in-frame rearrangements with V and J assigned. These tables miss some clones; where compared with another copy, unresolved V genes account for less than half of the shortfall, and the remainder is unexplained. The sample table shows about 86,000 clones, and around nine tenths are seen once. The top ten constitute 1.4% to 1.5% of the sample.

Sequenced material: CD4+ or CD8+ T cells sorted from blood, taken in a trial of the OX40 agonist ivuxolimab. The chain is encoded by TRBV9 joined to TRBJ2-5; 7 bases in between match TRBD1. This receptor was obtained from an adult with an advanced solid tumor such as melanoma, head and neck, liver or kidney cancer. The CDR3 protein: CASSGGGDQETQYF. Read as DNA, the sequence is TGTGCCAGCAGCGGAGGGGGCGACCAAGAGACCCAGTACTTC.